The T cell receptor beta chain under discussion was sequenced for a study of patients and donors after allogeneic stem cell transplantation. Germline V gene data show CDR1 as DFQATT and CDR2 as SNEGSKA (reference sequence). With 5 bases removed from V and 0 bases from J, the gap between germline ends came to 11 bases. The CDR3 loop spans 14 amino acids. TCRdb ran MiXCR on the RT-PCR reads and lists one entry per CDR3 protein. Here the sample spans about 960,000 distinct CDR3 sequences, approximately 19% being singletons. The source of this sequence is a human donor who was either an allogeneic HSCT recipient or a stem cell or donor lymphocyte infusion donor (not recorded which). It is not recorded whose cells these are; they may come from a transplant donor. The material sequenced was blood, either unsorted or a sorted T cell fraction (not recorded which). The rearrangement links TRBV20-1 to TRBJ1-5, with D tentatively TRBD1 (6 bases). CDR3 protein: CSASGTLSNQPQHF. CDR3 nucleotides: TGCAGTGCTTCCGGGACACTTAGCAATCAGCCCCAGCATTTT.